This T cell receptor (beta chain) was recovered during a study of STAT5B mutations in CD4+ large granular lymphocyte leukemia. Regarding this clone: Its antigen remains unidentified.

Study-wide points: Patient CD4-sorted repertoires stayed more clonal than healthy ones after leukemic-clone removal. Compared with healthy controls (2/35), patient top clones favored TRBV06 (8/27).

Germline CDR1 is LNHNV and CDR2 is YYDKDF (reference sequence). The CDR3 consists of 16 residues. V was shortened by 0 bases and J by 7 bases, with 16 bases between the two germline ends. TCRdb's table, derived via immunoSEQ multiplex PCR, lists solely in-frame clones and lacks some. Here the sample spans some 51,000 clones, roughly four fifths being singletons. Sequencing was carried out using CD4+ T cells from blood buffy coats. The chain employs TRBV15 and TRBJ1-5, with D perhaps matching TRBD1 (5 bases). This receptor was identified in a human donor in good health. The CDR3: CATSRDPGTLGQPQHF. The CDR3 nucleotides are TGTGCCACCAGCAGAGATCCAGGGACTCTGGGGCAGCCCCAGCATTTT.